This TCR beta chain was sequenced for a study of blood T cells in healthy people across ages. General observations from the study: Strong correlation existed between TCR beta diversity and naive T cell percentage. Higher diversity and more naive CD4+ cells were features of long-lived donors, compared to aged donors.

This clonotype was seen more than once but under ten times. No antigen is known for it. PBMCs were isolated at a quantity of at least 6 million per sample. A J-beta primer mix and a sample-barcoded 5' primer were used in a second PCR of about 7 to 11 cycles. A template-switch adaptor that had 12 random nucleotides put a tag on each cDNA molecule. From the 5' RACE reads, TCRdb called clonotypes with MiXCR, one entry per CDR3 protein. Seen here are 920,000 or so distinct CDR3 sequences, more than 35% observed once, and the top ten hold 15% to 20%. Germline V CDR1 and CDR2: SGHVS, FNYEAQ. This CDR3 spans 13 amino acids. J gave up 8 bases and V 5 bases, and 4 bases lay outside the gene matches.

The source of this sequence is a woman aged 55-70 years in good health. This sequence joins TRBV7-6 and TRBJ2-4; the match to TRBD1 covers 9 bases. The source material was blood. The CDR3 bases are TGTGCCAGCAGCGTAGACAGGGGGGACATTCAGTACTTC. Translated: CASSVDRGDIQYF.